This T cell receptor beta chain derives from a study of blood T cell repertoires in COVID-19. Study overall: PBMCs, B-cell-depleted T cells, or T cells were the source of the cDNA or gDNA that made up the material.

This CDR3 is built from 16 residues. CDR1 KGHSH and CDR2 LQKENI come from the germline V gene. V lost 3 bases and J 2 bases, leaving 14 bases between the germline ends. In the authors' methods: Amplification from reference gene primers served as the basis for estimated nucleated cell counts. The method was immunoSEQ multiplex PCR; TCRdb's version includes in-frame clones alone and lacks a portion of them. V and J calls and clone size come straight from that table; D and trimming were deduced from the DNA. The sample consists of around 150,000 clones, approximately 80% of them appearing once. This clone was counted once.

The chain combines TRBV18 with TRBJ2-1; a possible D gene is TRBD2 (5 bases). This TCR came from a woman older than 75 with acute or convalescent COVID-19. Material for sequencing was peripheral blood. The CDR3 spells CASSPYRLAAYNEQFF. The DNA for the CDR3 is TGTGCCAGCTCACCGTACCGTCTAGCAGCCTACAATGAGCAGTTCTTC. Variable domain in full (rest from reference TRBV18 and TRBJ2-1): NAGVMQNPRHLVRRRGQEARLRCSPMKGHSHVYWYRQLPEEGLKFMVYLQKENIIDESGMPKERFSAEFPKEGPSILRIQQVVRGDSAAYFCASSPYRLAAYNEQFFGPGTRLTVL.